The sequence of this TCR beta chain was determined in a study of T cells in Graves' hyperthyroidism and ophthalmopathy. Study-wide points: Most thyroid clonotypes expanded above 0.001 were also detected in blood.

From germline, CDR1 is SGHRS and CDR2 YFSETQ. This CDR3 spans 14 amino acids. J gave up 4 bases and V 6 bases, and 8 bases lay outside the gene matches. PBMCs were collected from a 10 ml volume of fresh peripheral blood. There were TCR beta CDR3 regions amplified from RNA transcripts. The HTBI primer set drove a first-round RT-PCR of the TCR CDR3. From the multiplex PCR reads, TCRdb called clonotypes with MiXCR, one entry per CDR3 protein. There are a few hundred thousand distinct CDR3 sequences in the sample; approximately 15% occur only once, and approximately 32% lies in the top ten. This clonotype has ten or more counts. What it recognizes is unknown.

The sequenced sample was blood. The chain has TRBV5-1 and TRBJ2-3, with 7 bases matching TRBD1. The TCR comes from a young woman with Graves' hyperthyroidism. CDR3: CASKEGAHADTQYF. The CDR3 DNA reads as TGCGCCAGCAAAGAGGGGGCCCATGCAGATACGCAGTATTTT.